Reported below is one T cell receptor beta chain. The data belong to a study of early T cells in non-severe SARS-CoV-2 infection. The protocol attached unique molecular identifiers to individual cDNA molecules. TCRdb redid the calling of the 5' RACE reads with MiXCR, one entry per CDR3 protein. The data hold about 26,000 distinct CDR3 sequences, with approximately 4% observed a single time. CDR1 and CDR2 from the germline V gene are SGHNT and YYREEE (reference sequence). The CDR3 runs 14 residues. The V and J ends lost 4 bases and 4 bases, in that order; junction bases with no gene match: 5. The sequence was collected from an adult who was a healthcare worker with PCR-confirmed SARS-CoV-2 infection or an uninfected control (not recorded which). The sequenced material came from whole blood. V gene TRBV5-4 combines with J gene TRBJ2-7, with 10 bases fitting TRBD2. CDR3 amino acids: CASSPGLAIYEQYF. The CDR3 DNA reads as TGTGCCAGCAGCCCGGGACTAGCGATATACGAGCAGTACTTC.